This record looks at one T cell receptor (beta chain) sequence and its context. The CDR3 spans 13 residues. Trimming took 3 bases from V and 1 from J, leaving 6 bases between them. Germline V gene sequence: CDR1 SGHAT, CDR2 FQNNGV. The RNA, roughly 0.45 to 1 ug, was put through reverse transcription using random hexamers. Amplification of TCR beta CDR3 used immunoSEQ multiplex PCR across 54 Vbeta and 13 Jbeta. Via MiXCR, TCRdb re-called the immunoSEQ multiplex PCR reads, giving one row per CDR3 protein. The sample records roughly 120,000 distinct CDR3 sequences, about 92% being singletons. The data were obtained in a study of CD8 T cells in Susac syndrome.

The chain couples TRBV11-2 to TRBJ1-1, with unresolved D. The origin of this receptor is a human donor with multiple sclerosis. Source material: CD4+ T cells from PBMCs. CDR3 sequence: CASSLKRNTEAFF. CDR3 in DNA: TGTGCCAGCAGCTTGAAACGGAACACTGAAGCTTTCTTT.